Shown below are 32 T cell receptor beta chains from a single sample sequenced in a study of blood T cell repertoires in COVID-19. Profiling relied on immunoSEQ multiplex PCR, and the TCRdb table lists in-frame clones only, not all of them. The table has a few hundred thousand clones, 84% seen once. The specimen was PBMCs or T cells enriched from blood (not recorded which). All receptors derive from a man in his forties or fifties who had recovered from COVID-19.

J is TRBJ1-5 and V is TRBV4-1, with D possibly matching TRBD1 (5 bases). The germline V and J ends were trimmed by 0 bases and 3 bases, with 15 bases remaining between them. CDR1 is MGHRA and CDR2 is YSYEKL in the germline V gene. The CDR3 length is 17 residues. CDR3 region: CASSQDPGDYFNQPQHF. DNA for the CDR3: TGCGCCAGCAGCCAAGACCCCGGGGACTACTTCAATCAGCCCCAGCATTTT.

The sample holds one count of this clone. This chain connects TRBV6-2 or TRBV6-3 to TRBJ2-5, with TRBD2 matching 13 bases. This CDR3 has 17 residues. Germline CDR1 reads MNHEY; CDR2 reads SVGEGT. Trimming at V came to 6 bases and at J to 3 bases, leaving 10 bases not matched to a gene. This chain's CDR3 is CASSPFRTSGGKETQYF. CDR3 DNA sequence: TGTGCCAGCAGCCCATTTCGGACTAGCGGGGGTAAAGAGACCCAGTACTTC.

The chain joins TRBV30 to TRBJ2-3; TRBD2 aligns across 8 bases. The junction had 7 bases not matched to a gene; V was cut back by 8 bases and J by 6 bases. Germline CDR1 GTSNPN, CDR2 SVGIG (reference sequence). This CDR3 contains 12 residues. CDR3: CAGSGDGDTQYF. In nucleotides, the CDR3 is TGTGCCGGTAGCGGGGACGGGGATACGCAGTATTTT.

The chain combines TRBV7-8 with TRBJ2-1; 16 nucleotides align to TRBD2. Germline loops: CDR1 SGHVS, CDR2 FQNEAQ. With V trimmed by 7 bases and J by 1 base, 7 bases remained unmatched. The CDR3 totals 18 residues. CDR3 protein: CASNPGLAGGSSYNEQFF. DNA for the CDR3: TGTGCCAGCAACCCGGGACTAGCGGGGGGGAGTTCCTACAATGAGCAGTTCTTC. Drawing the rest from reference TRBV7-8 and TRBJ2-1, the complete variable domain is GAGVSQSPRYKVAKRGQDVALRCDPISGHVSLFWYQQALGQGPEFLTYFQNEAQLDKSGLPSDRFFAERPEGSVSTLKIQRTQQEDSAVYLCASNPGLAGGSSYNEQFFGPGTRLTVL.

The chain is built from TRBV9 and TRBJ2-7, with 15 bases lining up with TRBD2. Looked up from germline, CDR1 is SGDLS and CDR2 is YYNGEE. The V gene end was trimmed by 3 bases and the J gene end by 6 bases; junction bases not matched to a gene: 10. The length of the CDR3 is 17 residues. The CDR3 is CASSGHGLAGGPVEQYF. CDR3 coding DNA: TGTGCCAGCAGCGGCCACGGACTAGCGGGAGGGCCGGTCGAGCAGTACTTC. Looking up the rest from reference TRBV9 and TRBJ2-7 gives the full variable domain: DSGVTQTPKHLITATGQRVTLRCSPRSGDLSVYWYQQSLDQGLQFLIQYYNGEERAKGNILERFSAQQFPDLHSELNLSSLELGDSALYFCASSGHGLAGGPVEQYFGPGTRLTVT.

The CDR3 reads CAWANSLNSPLHF. CDR3 coding DNA: TGTGCCTGGGCCAACAGCCTTAATTCACCCCTCCACTTT. V gene TRBV30 combines with J gene TRBJ1-6; D remains unclear. CDR1 and CDR2 (germline): GTSNPN, SVGIG (reference sequence). The CDR3 length is 13 residues. Trimming removed 5 bases at V and 6 bases at J, with 11 bases between.

This clone was observed a few times. The CDR3 spells CASNYRTSGRETQYF. DNA for the CDR3: TGTGCCAGCAACTACAGGACTAGCGGGAGGGAGACCCAGTACTTC. This chain uses TRBV11-2 with TRBJ2-5, with 14 bases matching TRBD2. Per the germline V gene, CDR1 is SGHAT and CDR2 is FQNNGV. The CDR3 contains 15 residues. V dropped 7 bases and J dropped 5; count of bases not matched to a gene: 6.

This clone is a singleton in its sample. The genes are TRBV5-3 and TRBJ2-1; TRBD2 matches at 12 bases. TRBV5-3 carries the ORF label, with uncertain function. The CDR3 has 20 residues. The trim removed 0 bases at V and 6 bases at J, leaving 16 bases unmatched. This CDR3 reads CARSLASGRETTLYFNEQFF. The CDR3 DNA reads TGTGCCAGAAGCTTGGCTAGCGGGAGGGAGACGACCCTCTATTTCAATGAGCAGTTCTTC.

CDR3 region: CAISESDRVFGYTF. CDR3 coding DNA: TGTGCCATCAGTGAGTCAGACAGGGTGTTCGGCTACACCTTC. This chain connects TRBV10-3 to TRBJ1-2; 7 bases map to TRBD1. Germline values: CDR1 ENHRY, CDR2 SYGVKD. CDR3 size: 14 residues. Trimming removed 0 bases from V and 8 bases from J; junction bases left unmatched: 6.

The chain uses TRBV6-2 or TRBV6-3 and TRBJ2-3, with no clear D. This CDR3 has 16 residues. Germline V gene data show CDR1 as MNHEY and CDR2 as SVGEGT. Deletions cut 3 bases from V and 0 bases from J, with 13 bases between. In DNA form, the CDR3 reads TGTGCCAGCAGTTATTCTACCGCCCCTAGCACAGATACGCAGTATTTT. It translates to CASSYSTAPSTDTQYF.

The chain couples TRBV7-6 to TRBJ2-5, with D possibly matching TRBD1 (6 bases). This CDR3 comprises 12 residues. Germline values: CDR1 SGHVS, CDR2 FNYEAQ. Trimming cost V 8 bases and J 2 bases, with 9 bases left between them. The CDR3 DNA is TGTGCCAGCTGGGACACACAAGAGACCCAGTACTTC. Translation: CASWDTQETQYF.

The chain combines TRBV6-2 or TRBV6-3 with TRBJ2-7, with 7 bases aligning to TRBD1. Losses at the gene ends were 5 bases for V and 2 bases for J; bases not matched to a gene: 3. The CDR3 is made up of 13 amino acids. CDR1 is MNHEY, CDR2 SVGEGT, per germline. CDR3 bases: TGTGCCAGCAGTCCCGGGACAGCCTACGAGCAGTACTTC. It encodes CASSPGTAYEQYF.

This clone was observed a handful of times. The chain couples TRBV7-9 to TRBJ2-2, with 7 bases fitting TRBD1. The CDR3 covers 16 residues. Germline V gives CDR1 SEHNR, CDR2 FQNEAQ (reference sequence). V lost 5 bases to trimming and J lost 0 bases; unmatched junction nucleotides: 6. As DNA, the CDR3 is TGTGCCAGCAGCCTCGACAGGGCCTCGAACACCGGGGAGCTGTTTTTT. It translates to CASSLDRASNTGELFF.

The CDR3 bases are TGTGCCAGCAGCCCCCAGGGCCCTCGCACAGATACGCAGTATTTT. Translating it yields CASSPQGPRTDTQYF. This rearrangement joins TRBV9 to TRBJ2-3; weak D call: TRBD1 (5 bases). Deletions cut 4 bases from V and 1 base from J, with 13 bases between. Germline loops: CDR1 SGDLS, CDR2 YYNGEE. CDR3 length: 15 amino acids.

The chain recombines TRBV25-1 with TRBJ2-7; D is ambiguous. The CDR3 extends over 13 amino acids. Germline assignment: CDR1 MGHDK and CDR2 SYGVNS. V gave up 1 base and J gave up 0 bases, with 4 bases separating them. The CDR3: CASSELDSYEQYF. In nucleotides, the CDR3 is TGTGCCAGCAGTGAATTAGACTCCTACGAGCAGTACTTC.

CDR3 in amino acids: CASSHNQAIPYEQYF. In DNA form, the CDR3 reads TGTGCCAGCAGCCACAACCAAGCGATCCCCTACGAGCAGTACTTC. The chain employs TRBV11-3 and TRBJ2-7; D unclear. The V and J ends lost 5 bases and 2 bases respectively, with 16 bases between them. The CDR3 length is 15 residues. Germline CDR1 SGHNT, CDR2 YENEEA.

The chain uses TRBV19 and TRBJ2-3; D call uncertain. CDR3 length equals 14 residues. V was pared by 0 bases and J by 3 bases, with 7 bases between. Germline CDR1 is LNHDA and CDR2 is SQIVND (reference sequence). CDR3 nucleotides: TGTGCCAGTAGTATAGACAAGCAAACAGATACGCAGTATTTT. Its protein product is CASSIDKQTDTQYF.

Comments on this clone: Germline is not matched at one junction end, which may reflect a read error. The chain is built from TRBV7-9 and TRBJ2-1; a weak D match, TRBD1 (6 bases). Germline CDR1 is SEHNR and CDR2 is FQNEAQ (reference sequence). The CDR3 runs 12 residues. The CDR3 loop reads CASSLLGRGWLF. CDR3 DNA: TGTGCCAGCAGCTTATTGGGCAGGGGATGGCTCTTC. Variable domain in full (rest from reference TRBV7-9 and TRBJ2-1): DTGVSQNPRHKITKRGQNVTFRCDPISEHNRLYWYRQTLGQGPEFLTYFQNEAQLEKSRLLSDRFSAERPKGSFSTLEIQRTEQGDSAMYLCASSLLGRGWLFGPGTRLTVL.

The rearrangement links TRBV19 to TRBJ1-1; D is unclear. Looked up from germline, CDR1 is LNHDA and CDR2 is SQIVND (reference sequence). The CDR3 extends over 10 amino acids. Trimming removed 8 bases from V and 5 bases from J, with 6 bases in between. Written as DNA, the CDR3 is TGTGCCAGTCGGAGGACTGAAGCTTTCTTT. The encoded protein is CASRRTEAFF.

The CDR3 DNA reads TGTGCCAGCAGCCAAGGGGCCAGGGGTTCTGGAAACACCATATATTTT. Its protein is CASSQGARGSGNTIYF. The chain is built from TRBV3-1 (or the pseudogene TRBV3-2) and TRBJ1-3, with a possible D match to TRBD1 (6 bases). CDR1 is LGHDT and CDR2 is YNNKEL in the germline V gene (reference sequence). Trimming stripped 1 base from V and 1 base from J, with 11 bases between. This CDR3 contains 16 residues.

V gene TRBV28 combines with J gene TRBJ2-2; 8 bases are shared with TRBD1. The junction had 6 bases not matched to a gene; V was cut back by 4 bases and J by 5 bases. This CDR3 contains 15 residues. Germline CDR1 reads MDHEN; CDR2 reads SYDVKM. The CDR3 loop reads CASSSIRGRTGELFF. The CDR3 DNA follows: TGTGCCAGCAGTTCAATCAGGGGGCGGACCGGGGAGCTGTTTTTT.

The chain combines TRBV19 with TRBJ1-2; TRBD1 is a possible D gene (5 bases). CDR1 is LNHDA, CDR2 SQIVND, per germline (reference sequence). CDR3 length: 13 amino acids. The germline V and J ends were trimmed by 6 bases and 4 bases, with 12 bases remaining between them. The CDR3 is CASRDLGPYGYTF. DNA for the CDR3: TGTGCCAGTAGAGATCTGGGGCCCTATGGCTACACCTTC.

This clone appeared once. The chain couples TRBV18 to TRBJ1-2; 10 bases line up with TRBD1. The CDR3 consists of 16 residues. From germline, CDR1 is KGHSH and CDR2 LQKENI. J was trimmed by 1 base and V by 3 bases; bases with no gene match: 5. DNA for the CDR3: TGTGCCAGCTCACCGACCGGGACAGGGGTTAACTATGGCTACACCTTC. This encodes CASSPTGTGVNYGYTF.

The chain has TRBV9 and TRBJ1-1, with D hard to call. The CDR3 contains 15 residues. Germline lookup yields CDR1 SGDLS and CDR2 YYNGEE. The germline V and J ends were trimmed by 0 bases and 4 bases, with 13 bases remaining between them. DNA of the CDR3: TGTGCCAGCAGCGTAGGTGAACAACTATCCACTGAAGCTTTCTTT. Its translation is CASSVGEQLSTEAFF.

This chain uses TRBV24-1 with TRBJ2-5; D gene ambiguous. V shed 3 bases and J shed 5 bases, with 15 bases lying between them. Germline-derived CDR1 and CDR2 are KGHDR and SFDVKD. CDR3 length: 15 amino acids. CDR3 sequence reads: CATSDPYTPRETQYF. CDR3 bases: TGTGCCACCAGTGATCCCTACACCCCGCGGGAGACCCAGTACTTC.

This clone has just a few counts. V and J are TRBV7-9 and TRBJ1-2; D remains unclear. CDR3 size: 13 residues. Trimming removed 5 bases at V and 6 bases at J, with 13 bases between. CDR1 is SEHNR and CDR2 is FQNEAQ in the germline V gene (reference sequence). CDR3 residues: CASSLPSGDGYTF. CDR3 DNA: TGTGCCAGCAGCCTCCCCAGCGGGGATGGCTACACCTTC.

In nucleotides, the CDR3 is TGTGCCAGTACTCCGCAGACAGGGAGGACTGAAAAACTGTTTTTT. Protein sequence: CASTPQTGRTEKLFF. The chain uses TRBV19 and TRBJ1-4; 7 nucleotides line up with TRBD1. The CDR3 loop spans 15 amino acids. Germline V gene data show CDR1 as LNHDA and CDR2 as SQIVND (reference sequence). Trimming took 7 bases from V and 7 from J; bases not matched to a gene: 12.

This chain joins TRBV15 and TRBJ1-3; 8 nucleotides match TRBD1. The CDR3 covers 16 residues. Germline V gene sequence: CDR1 LNHNV, CDR2 YYDKDF (reference sequence). The V and J ends lost 5 bases and 3 bases, in that order; junction bases with no gene match: 9. CDR3 DNA sequence: TGTGCCACCAGCGTGATCCAGGGGGCAGATGGAAACACCATATATTTT. This gives the protein CATSVIQGADGNTIYF.

V gene TRBV2 combines with J gene TRBJ2-7; 7 bases map to TRBD1. The CDR3 extends over 13 amino acids. Germline CDR1 and CDR2: SNHLY and FYNNEI. The J segment lost 5 bases and the V segment lost 9 bases, leaving 10 bases of the junction unmatched. CDR3 bases: TGTGCCAGTTATAGGGACAGCAACAACGAGCAGTACTTC. It is translated as CASYRDSNNEQYF.

This sequence joins TRBV18 and TRBJ2-7, with D possibly TRBD2 on 5 matching bases. CDR3 length: 13 residues. V was clipped by 2 bases and J by 0 bases, with 5 bases between them. Germline V gene lookup returns CDR1 KGHSH and CDR2 LQKENI. CDR3 DNA sequence: TGTGCCAGCTCACCAGGGAGCTCCTACGAGCAGTACTTC. This translates into CASSPGSSYEQYF.

A single count supports this clone. The J gene is TRBJ1-5, the V gene TRBV18, with a possible D match to TRBD1 (5 bases). The length of the CDR3 is 15 residues. Trimming cost V 2 bases and J 5 bases, with 13 bases left between them. Germline values: CDR1 KGHSH, CDR2 LQKENI. DNA for the CDR3: TGTGCCAGCTCACCAGGCAGGGAGGAACATCAGCCCCAGCATTTT. This sequence encodes CASSPGREEHQPQHF.

CDR3 in DNA: TGTGCCAGCAGGACTATCAATGAGCAGTTCTTC. Translating it yields CASRTINEQFF. The chain links TRBV28 to TRBJ2-1, with D possibly matching TRBD2 (5 bases). The germline CDR1 and CDR2 sequences are MDHEN and SYDVKM. With 6 bases removed from V and 6 bases from J, the gap between germline ends came to 6 bases. The CDR3 is 11 residues long.